The 10 T cell receptor beta chains in this list originate from one sample, sequenced in a study of blood T cells in healthy people across ages. The second PCR ran roughly 6 to 11 cycles with a sample-barcoded 5' primer and J-beta primers. Each CDR3 protein is one row after TCRdb ran MiXCR on the 5' RACE reads. The sample consists of hundreds of thousands of distinct CDR3 sequences, approximately 52% of them appearing once. The material sequenced was blood. These receptors came from a woman at least 80 years old in good health.

This clonotype was detected many times. The chain couples TRBV7-9 to TRBJ2-1, with D possibly called TRBD1 or TRBD2 (5 bases each). Germline lookup yields CDR1 SEHNR and CDR2 FQNEAQ (reference sequence). The germline V and J ends were trimmed by 1 base and 8 bases, with 15 bases remaining between them. This CDR3 has 15 residues. CDR3 nucleotide sequence: TGTGCCAGCAGCTTAGAGCAGAGGGGCTGGGATGAGCAGTTCTTC. It codes for CASSLEQRGWDEQFF.

At least ten counts were recorded for this clonotype. This rearrangement joins TRBV12-3 or TRBV12-4 to TRBJ1-4, with no clear D. V lost 3 bases to trimming and J lost 8 bases, with 7 bases between them. The CDR3 runs 12 residues. The CDR3 here is CASSLEREKLFF. The CDR3 DNA reads as TGTGCCAGCAGTTTGGAGCGGGAAAAACTGTTTTTT.

This clonotype was recorded at least ten times. The V gene is TRBV5-1, the J gene TRBJ2-5; TRBD1 might be the D (5 bases). V was clipped by 0 bases and J by 1 base, with 7 bases between them. Germline CDR1 is SGHRS and CDR2 is YFSETQ. The CDR3 length is 14 residues. The CDR3 nucleotides read TGCGCCAGCAGCTTGGTCCAGGGCCAAGAGACCCAGTACTTC. Translating gives CASSLVQGQETQYF.

A few counts support this clonotype. The J gene is TRBJ1-1, the V gene TRBV5-6, with a weak D call TRBD1 (6 bases). This CDR3 comprises 15 residues. With 3 bases removed from V and 1 base from J, the gap between germline ends came to 13 bases. CDR1 and CDR2 from the germline V gene are SGHDT and YYEEEE. The CDR3 DNA reads TGTGCCAGCAGCTCCCTGGACAGAGCGAACACTGAAGCTTTCTTT. Its translation is CASSSLDRANTEAFF.

The chain has TRBV25-1 and TRBJ1-2, with 11 bases fitting TRBD1. The ends lost 3 bases at V and 6 bases at J; junction bases unmatched: 3. CDR1 and CDR2 from the germline V gene are MGHDK and SYGVNS. This CDR3 spans 14 amino acids. DNA of the CDR3: TGTGCCAGCAGTGAGGGGACAGGGGGTAATGGCTACACCTTC. Its translation is CASSEGTGGNGYTF.

V gene TRBV20-1 combines with J gene TRBJ2-3, with D unclear. Per the germline V gene, CDR1 is DFQATT and CDR2 is SNEGSKA (reference sequence). This CDR3 is 16 amino acids long. With 5 bases removed from V and 0 bases from J, the gap between germline ends came to 18 bases. CDR3 in amino acids: CSAETIEHTSTDTQYF. For the CDR3, the DNA is TGCAGTGCTGAAACCATAGAGCATACAAGCACAGATACGCAGTATTTT.

The chain links TRBV4-2 to TRBJ2-3, with 11 bases lining up with TRBD2. Germline CDR1 LGHNA, CDR2 YNFKEQ. V lost 0 bases to trimming and J lost 6 bases; unmatched junction nucleotides: 8. CDR3 length: 17 amino acids. CDR3 coding DNA: TGTGCCAGCAGCCAAGAACTAGCGGGAGTGAGGAGGGATACGCAGTATTTT. Its translation is CASSQELAGVRRDTQYF.

The genes are TRBV18 and TRBJ2-3; D not certain. V lost 1 base and J 2 bases, leaving 16 bases between the germline ends. Germline V gene lookup returns CDR1 KGHSH and CDR2 LQKENI. The CDR3 covers 17 residues. The CDR3 nucleotides are TGTGCCAGCTCACCACTGAGCGCCAGGATCATCACAGATACGCAGTATTTT. Its translation is CASSPLSARIITDTQYF.

The chain joins TRBV20-1 to TRBJ2-5, with TRBD1 matching 10 bases. V lost 1 base, J lost 3 bases, and 5 bases stayed unmatched. This CDR3 region has 15 residues. Germline-derived CDR1 and CDR2 are DFQATT and SNEGSKA (reference sequence). The CDR3 coding sequence is TGCAGTGCTAGAGGTTCCGGGACAGGGGAAGAGACCCAGTACTTC. It encodes CSARGSGTGEETQYF.

This clonotype has a count of ten or more. V usage is TRBV11-1 and J usage is TRBJ2-3, with D perhaps matching TRBD2 (5 bases). V lost 5 bases, J lost 8 bases, and 11 bases lay in between. The CDR3 runs 12 residues. CDR1 is SGHAT, CDR2 FQDESV, per germline (reference sequence). The CDR3 loop reads CASSARAVTQYF. The DNA for the CDR3 is TGTGCCAGCAGCGCGCGGGCGGTTACGCAGTATTTT.